The 31 T cell receptor beta chains given below trace back to one sample, sequenced in a study of T cell responses to AZD1222 COVID-19 vaccine. Clones were sequenced by immunoSEQ multiplex PCR, and TCRdb holds only the in-frame ones, with some missing. This table has some 86,000 clones, approximately 80% appearing once. Sequencing was performed on peripheral blood, taken on day 0 of AZD1222 vaccination. The receptors here all came from an adult in good health.

This rearrangement joins TRBV3-1 (or the pseudogene TRBV3-2) to TRBJ1-1; D may be TRBD1 (6 bases). Germline CDR1 is LGHDT and CDR2 is YNNKEL (reference sequence). V was clipped by 0 bases and J by 4 bases, with 9 bases between them. This CDR3 comprises 14 residues. The CDR3 nucleotides are TGTGCCAGCAGCCAAGAGGGAGGGGGCACTGAAGCTTTCTTT. It is translated as CASSQEGGGTEAFF.

The chain has TRBV6-5 and TRBJ2-2, with D possibly matching TRBD1 (7 bases). Trimming stripped 6 bases from V and 4 bases from J, with 12 bases between. The CDR3 is 14 amino acids. The germline V gene encodes CDR1 MNHEY and CDR2 SVGAGI. Here the CDR3 reads CASRIQGGTGELFF. The DNA for the CDR3 is TGTGCCAGCAGAATTCAGGGGGGCACCGGGGAGCTGTTTTTT.

V gene TRBV12-3 or TRBV12-4 combines with J gene TRBJ2-7; D is possibly TRBD1 (6 bases). V shed 6 bases and J shed 5 bases, with 14 bases lying between them. This CDR3 is built from 13 residues. The CDR3 DNA sequence: TGTGCCAGCAGCGCGCAGGGGTTTCACGAGCAGTACTTC. It encodes CASSAQGFHEQYF.

The chain links TRBV15 to TRBJ2-5; either TRBD1 or TRBD2 may supply D (5 bases each). CDR1 and CDR2 (germline): LNHNV, YYDKDF (reference sequence). V was shortened by 5 bases and J by 2 bases, with 12 bases between the two germline ends. CDR3 length equals 14 residues. Here the CDR3 reads CATSSGPTQETQYF. The CDR3, as DNA: TGTGCCACCAGCTCGGGACCGACTCAAGAGACCCAGTACTTC.

V usage is TRBV5-6 and J usage is TRBJ2-1; D perhaps matches TRBD1 (5 bases). CDR1 and CDR2 from the germline V gene are SGHDT and YYEEEE. The length of the CDR3 is 13 residues. The V end was cut by 4 bases, the J end by 4 bases, with 9 bases between. The CDR3 sequence: CASSLDRYNEQFF. In DNA, the CDR3 is TGTGCCAGCAGCCTAGACAGATACAATGAGCAGTTCTTC.

The J gene is TRBJ2-5, the V gene TRBV30, with D possibly TRBD1 on 7 matching bases. This CDR3 is built from 16 residues. CDR1 is GTSNPN, CDR2 SVGIG, per germline (reference sequence). The ends were cut back, 2 bases at V and 5 bases at J, with 21 bases in the middle. The chain's CDR3 is CAWSHRRAGGFETQYF. As DNA, the CDR3 is TGTGCCTGGAGTCACCGTAGGGCAGGGGGGTTTGAGACCCAGTACTTC.

This clone was observed a handful of times. J is TRBJ1-1 and V is TRBV4-2, with TRBD1 identical over 11 bases. Looked up from germline, CDR1 is LGHNA and CDR2 is YNFKEQ. CDR3 length: 15 amino acids. Unmatched junction bases numbered 8, after V lost 3 bases and J lost 8 bases. The DNA for the CDR3 is TGTGCCAGCAGCCAGGGGGGACAGGGGGTTCCGGAAGCTTTCTTT. Its protein is CASSQGGQGVPEAFF.

Only one count was recorded for this clone. J is TRBJ1-1 and V is TRBV11-1; D is undetermined. The CDR3 is 13 amino acids. Germline V lookup: CDR1 SGHAT, CDR2 FQDESV (reference sequence). V was cut by 3 bases and J by 3 bases, with 8 bases left in between. CDR3 nucleotide sequence: TGTGCCAGCAGCTTCCCCCCCCACACTGAAGCTTTCTTT. Translated: CASSFPPHTEAFF. Full variable domain (outside the CDR3, taken from reference TRBV11-1 and TRBJ1-1): EAEVAQSPRYKITEKSQAVAFWCDPISGHATLYWYRQILGQGPELLVQFQDESVVDDSQLPKDRFSAERLKGVDSTLKIQPAELGDSAMYLCASSFPPHTEAFFGQGTRLTVV.

The sample holds a few counts of this clone. This chain joins TRBV29-1 and TRBJ1-1, with D unclear. Germline V lookup: CDR1 SQVTM, CDR2 ANQGSEA. The CDR3 spans 13 residues. The DNA of the CDR3 is TGCAGAGTTCAAACAGACATGAACACTGAAGCTTTCTTT. Its protein is CRVQTDMNTEAFF.

This rearrangement joins TRBV2 to TRBJ2-5; D is undetermined. The CDR3 is 10 residues long. With 7 bases removed from V and 2 bases from J, the gap between germline ends came to 2 bases. Germline lookup yields CDR1 SNHLY and CDR2 FYNNEI. The CDR3, as DNA: TGTGCCAGCACACAAGAGACCCAGTACTTC. It yields the protein CASTQETQYF.

The chain recombines TRBV5-1 with TRBJ2-3, with D perhaps matching TRBD1 or TRBD2 (5 bases each). Germline V gene lookup returns CDR1 SGHRS and CDR2 YFSETQ. This CDR3 is built from 14 residues. The ends were cut back, 3 bases at V and 6 bases at J, with 14 bases in the middle. The CDR3 sequence is CASSSTGLRDTQYF. The CDR3 bases are TGCGCCAGCAGCTCGACGGGGCTTAGGGATACGCAGTATTTT.

The J gene is TRBJ2-1, the V gene TRBV5-5; no firm D call. Germline CDR1 SGHKS, CDR2 YYEKEE (reference sequence). Trimming removed 4 bases at V and 4 bases at J, with 12 bases between. This CDR3 is 14 amino acids long. CDR3: CASSPLPRYNEQFF. The CDR3 DNA is TGTGCCAGCAGCCCTCTTCCTAGATACAATGAGCAGTTCTTC.

The rearrangement links TRBV7-2 to TRBJ2-3; D might be TRBD2 (6 bases). The CDR3 contains 14 residues. The germline CDR1 and CDR2 sequences are SGHTA and FQGNSA. V lost 0 bases and J 11 bases, leaving 15 bases between the germline ends. The DNA for the CDR3 is TGTGCCAGCAGCTTAGCGCTATCGGGCGGGAAGCAGTATTTT. Its translation: CASSLALSGGKQYF.

The chain recombines TRBV6-5 with TRBJ2-4; a weak D match, TRBD1 (5 bases). Germline assignment: CDR1 MNHEY and CDR2 SVGAGI. V lost 7 bases, J lost 6 bases, and 13 bases lay in between. The CDR3 is 13 amino acids. CDR3 sequence: CASNKKGLNIQYF. DNA of the CDR3: TGTGCCAGCAATAAAAAGGGGTTAAACATTCAGTACTTC.

This clone has just one count. V usage is TRBV11-2 and J usage is TRBJ2-7; 8 bases match TRBD1. This CDR3 has 15 residues. J was trimmed by 3 bases and V by 7 bases; bases with no gene match: 11. Germline CDR1 reads SGHAT; CDR2 reads FQNNGV. Here the CDR3 reads CASTFGTGYFYEQYF. CDR3 in DNA: TGTGCCAGCACCTTCGGGACAGGCTATTTCTACGAGCAGTACTTC.

The V call is TRBV25-1, the J call TRBJ1-1; D perhaps matches TRBD1 (5 bases). V was trimmed by 1 base and J by 1 base, leaving 19 bases between them. Germline loops: CDR1 MGHDK, CDR2 SYGVNS. This CDR3 region has 18 residues. The CDR3, as DNA: TGTGCCAGCAGTGAATTGGTACTGAGTAACAGGAGGAACACTGAAGCTTTCTTT. Translating it yields CASSELVLSNRRNTEAFF.

The table lists this clone with a count of one. The chain combines TRBV6-6 with TRBJ2-3, with D unresolved. CDR1 is MNHNY, CDR2 SVGAGI, per germline (reference sequence). The V and J ends lost 0 bases and 6 bases respectively, with 10 bases between them. The CDR3 has 14 amino acids. CDR3 in amino acids: CASSYSTPVDTQYF. The CDR3 DNA sequence: TGTGCCAGCAGTTACTCGACACCAGTCGATACGCAGTATTTT.

The rearrangement links TRBV5-8 to TRBJ1-1, with TRBD1 matching over 7 bases. The CDR3 loop spans 15 amino acids. The trim removed 3 bases at V and 3 bases at J, leaving 8 bases unmatched. The V gene's germline CDR1 is SGHTS and CDR2 YDEGEE. For the CDR3, the DNA is TGTGCCAGCAGCTACAACAGACAGGGACACACTGAAGCTTTCTTT. Its protein product is CASSYNRQGHTEAFF.

The rearrangement uses TRBV18 and TRBJ2-3; a possible D gene is TRBD1 (5 bases). Germline loops: CDR1 KGHSH, CDR2 LQKENI. Trimming stripped 5 bases from V and 4 bases from J, with 13 bases between. The CDR3 is made up of 14 amino acids. The CDR3 coding sequence is TGTGCCAGCTCATGGGGCGCTACCCCAGATACGCAGTATTTT. This gives the protein CASSWGATPDTQYF.

This clone was observed once. The gene calls are TRBV2 and TRBJ2-7, with a weak D call TRBD2 (6 bases). The ends were cut back, 2 bases at V and 6 bases at J, with 14 bases in the middle. There are 14 residues in the CDR3. Per the germline V gene, CDR1 is SNHLY and CDR2 is FYNNEI. The CDR3: CASSEYWGEGEQYF. In DNA form, the CDR3 reads TGTGCCAGCAGTGAATATTGGGGGGAAGGCGAGCAGTACTTC.

The rearrangement uses TRBV19 and TRBJ2-7; D is uncertain. The CDR3 loop spans 12 amino acids. Germline CDR1 reads LNHDA; CDR2 reads SQIVND (reference sequence). V was shortened by 5 bases and J by 6 bases, with 11 bases between the two germline ends. CDR3 sequence: CASSGSAGEQYF. The CDR3 DNA follows: TGTGCCAGTAGTGGGTCAGCTGGCGAGCAGTACTTC.

This sequence joins TRBV6-5 and TRBJ2-5; TRBD1 might be the D (5 bases). CDR1 is MNHEY, CDR2 SVGAGI, per germline. V lost 6 bases and J lost 2, with 10 bases in between. The CDR3 sequence is 13 residues long. CDR3 bases: TGTGCCAGCAGGCTACAGGCTCAAGAGACCCAGTACTTC. Translating gives CASRLQAQETQYF.

CDR3 in amino acids: CASSARTGGDEQFF. The CDR3 bases are TGCGCCAGCAGTGCCCGGACGGGGGGGGATGAGCAGTTCTTC. This chain uses TRBV10-1 with TRBJ2-1; 8 nucleotides agree with TRBD2. V lost 4 bases to trimming and J lost 8 bases; unmatched junction nucleotides: 7. The CDR3 contains 14 residues. CDR1 is WNHNN and CDR2 is SYGVQD in the germline V gene (reference sequence).

In its sample, this clone was seen once. V is TRBV3-1 (or the pseudogene TRBV3-2) and J is TRBJ2-4; D possibly matches TRBD1 or TRBD2 (5 bases each). Germline CDR1 reads LGHDT; CDR2 reads YNNKEL (reference sequence). The V gene lost 1 base and the J gene lost 1 base, with 11 bases spanning the gap. This CDR3 contains 16 residues. The CDR3 region has the DNA TGTGCCAGCAGCCAAGGTGGGGGACGGGCCAAAAACATTCAGTACTTC. Translating it yields CASSQGGGRAKNIQYF.

The V gene is TRBV7-9, the J gene TRBJ1-2; possible D gene TRBD1, 6 bases. The CDR3 spans 15 residues. V dropped 5 bases and J dropped 3 bases, with 16 bases sitting between them. CDR1 SEHNR and CDR2 FQNEAQ come from the germline V gene (reference sequence). CDR3 DNA: TGTGCCAGCAGCCCCTCCCTACAGGGTGACTATGGCTACACCTTC. Encoded protein: CASSPSLQGDYGYTF.

The chain joins TRBV5-5 to TRBJ1-5, with 7 bases fitting TRBD1. The ends lost 0 bases at V and 6 bases at J; junction bases unmatched: 3. The CDR3 length is 14 residues. From germline, CDR1 is SGHKS and CDR2 YYEKEE (reference sequence). The DNA of the CDR3 is TGTGCCAGCAGCTTGGACAGGGGTGGTCAGCCCCAGCATTTT. This sequence encodes CASSLDRGGQPQHF.

V is TRBV29-1 and J is TRBJ2-7, with TRBD1 identical over 8 bases. The CDR3 is 12 residues long. CDR1 SQVTM and CDR2 ANQGSEA come from the germline V gene. V gave up 4 bases and J gave up 9 bases; unmatched junction bases: 8. The CDR3 region has the DNA TGCAGCGTTGGAGGGACAGGAGGAGGGCAGTACTTC. Protein: CSVGGTGGGQYF.

V usage is TRBV27 and J usage is TRBJ2-2, with a tentative D call TRBD1 (6 bases). CDR3 length: 13 residues. Germline CDR1 and CDR2: MNHEY and SMNVEV (reference sequence). The V end was cut by 4 bases, the J end by 8 bases, with 11 bases between. The CDR3 loop is CASSSDRRGELFF. DNA for the CDR3: TGTGCCAGCAGTTCGGACAGAAGGGGGGAGCTGTTTTTT.

Here the CDR3 DNA reads TGCGCCAGCAGTGAGTCAAAGGAACTCAAGCACCCATACGAGCAGTACTTC. Translated: CASSESKELKHPYEQYF. The chain recombines TRBV10-2 with TRBJ2-7, with unresolved D. V gave up 0 bases and J gave up 4 bases, with 19 bases separating them. The germline gives CDR1 WSHSY, CDR2 SAAADI. The CDR3 is 17 residues long.

This clone was seen a few times. The CDR3 nucleotides are TGTGCCAGCAGTTTCAAGGTCGGCTACACCTTC. It encodes CASSFKVGYTF. V is TRBV28 and J is TRBJ1-2; no reliable D call. Trimming shortened V by 3 bases and J by 8 bases, and 7 bases separated the two germline ends. CDR1 is MDHEN and CDR2 is SYDVKM in the germline V gene. The CDR3 runs to 11 residues.

This clone was observed once. The V call is TRBV10-3, the J call TRBJ2-3, with a tentative D call TRBD2 (6 bases). CDR1 is ENHRY and CDR2 is SYGVKD in the germline V gene. Trimming took off 8 bases at V and 3 bases at J, with 15 bases between the two ends. The CDR3 is made up of 14 amino acids. CDR3 region: CAIGGSGGTDTQYF. In DNA, the CDR3 is TGTGCCATCGGCGGTAGCGGAGGGACAGATACGCAGTATTTT.